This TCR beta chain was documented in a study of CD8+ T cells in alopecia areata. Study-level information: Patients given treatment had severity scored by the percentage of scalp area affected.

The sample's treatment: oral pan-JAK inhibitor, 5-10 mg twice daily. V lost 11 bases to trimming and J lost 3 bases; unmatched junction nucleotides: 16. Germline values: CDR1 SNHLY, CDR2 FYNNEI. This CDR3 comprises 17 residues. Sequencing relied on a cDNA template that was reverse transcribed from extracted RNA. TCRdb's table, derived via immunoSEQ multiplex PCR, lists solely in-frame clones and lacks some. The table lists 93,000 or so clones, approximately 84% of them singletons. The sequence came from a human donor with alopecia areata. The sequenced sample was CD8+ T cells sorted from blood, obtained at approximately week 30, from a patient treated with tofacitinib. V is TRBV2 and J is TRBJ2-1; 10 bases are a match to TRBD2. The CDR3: CAGGKAGGPGNYNEQFF. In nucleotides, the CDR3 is TGTGCCGGAGGGAAAGCGGGAGGGCCCGGAAACTACAATGAGCAGTTCTTC.